Reported below is one T cell receptor beta chain. This sample is part of a study of OX40 agonist ivuxolimab in advanced cancers. CDR1 is MGHRA, CDR2 YSYEKL, per germline. The CDR3 is made up of 16 amino acids. The ends were cut back, 0 bases at V and 3 bases at J, with 15 bases in the middle. Sequencing used immunoSEQ multiplex PCR; TCRdb keeps in-frame clones, though not all of them. Among about 80,000 clones, around 86% were seen once, and the ten largest hold 0.32%. The chain links TRBV4-1 to TRBJ2-7; tentatively, D is TRBD1 (5 bases). This TCR came from an adult with an advanced solid tumor such as melanoma, head and neck, liver or kidney cancer. The sample here was CD4+ or CD8+ T cells sorted from blood, taken in a trial of the OX40 agonist ivuxolimab. CDR3 amino acids: CASSQDLDSLGYEQYF. Written as DNA, the CDR3 is TGCGCCAGCAGCCAAGATCTAGACAGTTTAGGCTACGAGCAGTACTTC.